This record concerns one T cell receptor (beta chain) sequence. Its target is not known. The data were taken from a study of CD8 T cells in ankylosing spondylitis. V shed 6 bases and J shed 9 bases, with 18 bases lying between them. The CDR3 contains 14 residues. Study-level points and caveats: Ankylosing spondylitis blood appeared to be characterized by a TCR beta motif of roughly eight highly homologous variants. Within peripheral blood, clones linked to disease were CD8+ and relatively rare.

The authors made TCR beta libraries by quantitative 5'-RACE with molecular barcodes. TCRdb reanalysed the 5' RACE reads using MiXCR and keeps one entry per CDR3 protein. The table lists 670,000 or so distinct CDR3 sequences, around 20% of them singletons. This clonotype was sampled from a male donor with ankylosing spondylitis. This chain connects TRBV12-3 or TRBV12-4 to TRBJ2-1; tentative D call: TRBD2 (7 bases). The sequenced material came from blood, either unsorted or a sorted T cell fraction (not recorded which). The CDR3 loop is CASRFFGGRAEQFF. The DNA for the CDR3 is TGTGCCAGCAGGTTTTTCGGGGGGCGGGCTGAGCAGTTCTTC.